These 25 T cell receptor beta chains were sequenced from one sample in a study of CD8+CD57+ T cells in acquired aplastic anemia. Profiling that covered TCR beta VDJ and CDR3 relied on genomic DNA as its template. MiXCR was run by TCRdb on the reads, yielding one entry per CDR3 protein. This table holds more than 250,000 distinct CDR3 sequences, 45% to 65% found once. Sequencing was carried out using sorted CD4+, CD8+, or CD8+CD57+ T cells (not recorded which) from PBMCs. The receptors derive from a human donor with severe aplastic anemia or a healthy control (not recorded which).

The sample holds many counts of this clonotype. This sequence joins TRBV20-1 and TRBJ2-3, with 10 bases identical to TRBD2. V was pared by 4 bases and J by 4 bases, with 20 bases of the junction left unmatched. Germline V lookup: CDR1 DFQATT, CDR2 SNEGSKA (reference sequence). The CDR3 is made up of 19 amino acids. CDR3 coding DNA: TGCAGTGCTAAAACCCCGGAATGGGGGGGACTAGCGTCCGCAGATACGCAGTATTTT. It encodes CSAKTPEWGGLASADTQYF.

The V gene is TRBV20-1, the J gene TRBJ2-2; TRBD1 is a possible D gene (5 bases). V was clipped by 6 bases and J by 3 bases, with 11 bases between them. This CDR3 comprises 13 residues. Germline loops: CDR1 DFQATT, CDR2 SNEGSKA (reference sequence). The CDR3 region is CSAKDSHTGELFF. The CDR3 bases are TGCAGTGCCAAAGACAGTCACACCGGGGAGCTGTTTTTT.

This chain links TRBV10-3 with TRBJ2-5; TRBD2 might be the D (6 bases). With 7 bases removed from V and 4 bases from J, the gap between germline ends came to 13 bases. CDR3 length: 13 residues. Germline assignment: CDR1 ENHRY and CDR2 SYGVKD. This CDR3 is CAITREVIETQYF. In nucleotides, the CDR3 is TGTGCCATCACCAGGGAGGTTATAGAGACCCAGTACTTC.

Ten or more counts support this clonotype. The chain links TRBV9 to TRBJ2-1; 9 bases line up with TRBD1. J was trimmed by 7 bases and V by 4 bases; bases with no gene match: 12. Germline V gene lookup returns CDR1 SGDLS and CDR2 YYNGEE. CDR3 length: 16 amino acids. The CDR3 protein is CASSPRMTGGGNEQFF. The CDR3 region has the DNA TGTGCCAGCAGCCCCCGGATGACAGGGGGAGGGAATGAGCAGTTCTTC.

This clonotype was observed once. V is TRBV5-1 and J is TRBJ2-1; the match to TRBD1 covers 9 bases. The CDR3 is 15 residues long. V shed 4 bases, J shed 4 bases, and the junction held 6 bases outside the gene matches. Per germline, CDR1 SGHRS and CDR2 YFSETQ. CDR3 sequence: CASSETGTGYNEQFF. In DNA, the CDR3 is TGCGCCAGCAGCGAGACCGGGACAGGGTACAATGAGCAGTTCTTC.

J is TRBJ2-5 and V is TRBV7-9; 12 bases match TRBD2. CDR3 length: 14 residues. CDR1 and CDR2 from the germline V gene are SEHNR and FQNEAQ (reference sequence). V shed 6 bases, J shed 7 bases, and the junction held 6 bases outside the gene matches. The CDR3: CASSPTSGGTTQYF. The CDR3 DNA sequence: TGTGCCAGCAGTCCAACTAGCGGGGGGACGACCCAGTACTTC.

This clonotype has just a few counts. In DNA form, the CDR3 reads TGTGCCACCAGCAGAATGGAGTTAGCTAACTATGGCTACACCTTC. This codes for CATSRMELANYGYTF. The rearrangement links TRBV15 to TRBJ1-2; D not certain. V shed 2 bases and J shed 0 bases, with 10 bases lying between them. Germline lookup yields CDR1 LNHNV and CDR2 YYDKDF (reference sequence). The CDR3 is 15 residues long.

In this sample, this clonotype turned up many times. V usage is TRBV7-9 and J usage is TRBJ2-7; a possible D gene is TRBD1 (5 bases). The V end was cut by 4 bases, the J end by 7 bases, with 14 bases between. This CDR3 is built from 13 residues. The germline gives CDR1 SEHNR, CDR2 FQNEAQ (reference sequence). The CDR3 loop is CASSSTDLEEQYF. Written as DNA, the CDR3 is TGTGCCAGCAGCTCGACAGATCTGGAAGAGCAGTACTTC.

The chain uses TRBV5-1 and TRBJ2-7, with 13 bases identical to TRBD2. This CDR3 region has 16 residues. The J segment lost 4 bases and the V segment lost 3 bases, leaving 7 bases of the junction unmatched. Germline-derived CDR1 and CDR2 are SGHRS and YFSETQ. As DNA, the CDR3 is TGCGCCAGCAGCTCGGGGATGACTAGCGGGGGGTACGAGCAGTACTTC. This translates into CASSSGMTSGGYEQYF.

CDR3 DNA sequence: TGTGCCATCAGCCCCCTTAGCGGCGCAGAGACCCAGTACTTC. Translated: CAISPLSGAETQYF. The chain uses TRBV10-3 and TRBJ2-5; maybe TRBD2 (6 bases). The germline V gene encodes CDR1 ENHRY and CDR2 SYGVKD. The ends were cut back, 6 bases at V and 4 bases at J, with 15 bases in the middle. The CDR3 contains 14 residues.

This sequence joins TRBV29-1 and TRBJ2-1; 16 bases match TRBD2. From germline, CDR1 is SQVTM and CDR2 ANQGSEA. The V gene end was trimmed by 7 bases and the J gene end by 0 bases; junction bases not matched to a gene: 9. This CDR3 has 18 residues. CDR3 DNA: TGCAGCGCCACCGGGACTAGCGGGAGGGAAAGCTCCTACAATGAGCAGTTCTTC. This translates into CSATGTSGRESSYNEQFF.

The CDR3, as DNA: TGTGCCAGCAGGGTACGGGACGGATTAACCTACGAGCAGTACTTC. Its protein product is CASRVRDGLTYEQYF. V usage is TRBV2 and J usage is TRBJ2-7; the D call may be TRBD1 or TRBD2 (5 bases each). The V and J ends lost 6 bases and 2 bases respectively, with 17 bases between them. In germline, CDR1 is SNHLY, CDR2 FYNNEI. The CDR3 is 15 residues long.

This clonotype came up many times. V gene TRBV6-5 combines with J gene TRBJ1-6, with 8 bases that match TRBD1. The ends lost 8 bases at V and 7 bases at J; junction bases unmatched: 10. This CDR3 contains 15 residues. CDR1 and CDR2 from the germline V gene are MNHEY and SVGAGI. The CDR3 region is CASQGAGVENSPLHF. The CDR3, as DNA: TGTGCCAGCCAGGGGGCGGGTGTGGAAAATTCACCCCTCCACTTT.

There are a few counts of this clonotype. The J gene is TRBJ2-5, the V gene TRBV7-9; 8 bases map to TRBD2. The CDR3 is 14 residues long. The V gene end was trimmed by 1 base and the J gene end by 5 bases; junction bases not matched to a gene: 3. Looked up from germline, CDR1 is SEHNR and CDR2 is FQNEAQ (reference sequence). CDR3 sequence (DNA): TGTGCCAGCAGCTTAGGCGGGGGGACTGAGACCCAGTACTTC. It codes for CASSLGGGTETQYF.

This chain connects TRBV7-2 to TRBJ2-5; D is possibly TRBD1 or TRBD2 (6 bases each). This CDR3 has 17 residues. Germline V gene data show CDR1 as SGHTA and CDR2 as FQGNSA. Trimming cost V 2 bases and J 4 bases, with 20 bases left between them. The CDR3 region is CASSLHGVNWGAETQYF. In DNA form, the CDR3 reads TGTGCCAGCAGCTTACATGGCGTAAACTGGGGGGCAGAGACCCAGTACTTC.

In regard to this clonotype: One end of the junction varies from germline; a read error may be responsible. V is TRBV7-9 and J is TRBJ2-1, with 9 nucleotides matching TRBD2. Per the germline V gene, CDR1 is SEHNR and CDR2 is FQNEAQ (reference sequence). The CDR3 runs 16 residues. CDR3 in amino acids: CASSLGLAGTYNEQLF. The CDR3, as DNA: TGTGCCAGCAGCTTAGGCCTAGCGGGGACTTACAATGAGCAGCTCTTC.

This chain connects TRBV7-9 to TRBJ2-7; D is unclear. The CDR3 has 12 amino acids. Trimming cost V 2 bases and J 6 bases, with 8 bases left between them. Per the germline V gene, CDR1 is SEHNR and CDR2 is FQNEAQ (reference sequence). The chain's CDR3 is CASSLTASEQYF. The CDR3 region has the DNA TGTGCCAGCAGCTTAACTGCAAGCGAGCAGTACTTC.

This clonotype was detected only a few times. The genes are TRBV20-1 and TRBJ2-1, with TRBD2 matching over 10 bases. The V gene's germline CDR1 is DFQATT and CDR2 SNEGSKA (reference sequence). The CDR3 has 13 amino acids. With 4 bases clipped from V and 10 bases from J, the junction kept 7 bases outside the gene matches. The CDR3 nucleotides are TGCAGTGCTAATGGACTAGCGGACCACGAGCAGTTCTTC. It is translated as CSANGLADHEQFF.

This rearrangement joins TRBV5-1 to TRBJ2-1; 13 nucleotides align to TRBD2. CDR1 is SGHRS and CDR2 is YFSETQ in the germline V gene. V was clipped by 3 bases and J by 8 bases; unmatched bases: 11. The CDR3 extends over 17 amino acids. CDR3 protein: CASSSGKTSGRADEQFF. The CDR3 nucleotides read TGCGCCAGCAGCTCAGGCAAAACTAGCGGGAGGGCCGATGAGCAGTTCTTC.

This clonotype was counted once. V is TRBV7-2 and J is TRBJ2-3; 9 positions match TRBD2. CDR3 size: 17 residues. The V gene's germline CDR1 is SGHTA and CDR2 FQGNSA. Trimming at V came to 5 bases and at J to 6 bases, leaving 15 bases not matched to a gene. The CDR3 protein is CASSPTPSGVSTDTQYF. The CDR3 coding sequence is TGTGCCAGCAGCCCTACTCCTAGCGGGGTGTCTACGGATACGCAGTATTTT.

The chain is built from TRBV9 and TRBJ2-1, with D perhaps TRBD2 (6 bases). The CDR3 loop spans 15 amino acids. The germline CDR1 and CDR2 sequences are SGDLS and YYNGEE. Trimming cost V 0 bases and J 10 bases, with 17 bases left between them. The CDR3 nucleotides are TGTGCCAGCAGCGTAGGCGCTAGCGAGAGCGCGGAGCAGTTCTTC. Residues: CASSVGASESAEQFF.

For this clonotype: One junction end does not reproduce the germline sequence, and a read error may be involved. The chain employs TRBV10-3 and TRBJ1-6; no firm D call. CDR3 length: 11 residues. The germline gives CDR1 ENHRY, CDR2 SYGVKD. CDR3 protein: CAISESFGRRF. The CDR3 nucleotides are TGTGCCATCAGTGAGTCATTCGGTAGGCGGTTT.

This clonotype was detected only a few times. The J gene is TRBJ1-5, the V gene TRBV7-2; D gene unclear. CDR1 and CDR2 from the germline V gene are SGHTA and FQGNSA. Trimming left V 5 bases short and J 0 bases short, with 5 bases between. The CDR3 loop spans 13 amino acids. In DNA, the CDR3 is TGTGCCAGCAGCCCTTATAGCAATCAGCCCCAGCATTTT. The encoded protein is CASSPYSNQPQHF.

This clonotype came up many times. V and J are TRBV2 and TRBJ2-1; D possibly corresponds to TRBD2 (5 bases). CDR3 length equals 13 residues. Deletions cut 7 bases from V and 4 bases from J, with 11 bases between. Germline assignment: CDR1 SNHLY and CDR2 FYNNEI. This CDR3 is CASTLERYNEQFF. In nucleotides, the CDR3 is TGTGCCAGCACCCTGGAGCGGTACAATGAGCAGTTCTTC.

This chain connects TRBV7-9 to TRBJ2-7, with TRBD2 identical over 8 bases. The CDR3 is made up of 15 amino acids. CDR1 and CDR2 (germline): SEHNR, FQNEAQ (reference sequence). After removal of 5 bases from V and 9 bases from J, the junction contained 15 bases not matched to a gene. The CDR3: CASSEGSGSGEGQYF. The CDR3 bases are TGTGCCAGCAGCGAGGGGTCAGGTAGCGGGGAAGGGCAGTACTTC.